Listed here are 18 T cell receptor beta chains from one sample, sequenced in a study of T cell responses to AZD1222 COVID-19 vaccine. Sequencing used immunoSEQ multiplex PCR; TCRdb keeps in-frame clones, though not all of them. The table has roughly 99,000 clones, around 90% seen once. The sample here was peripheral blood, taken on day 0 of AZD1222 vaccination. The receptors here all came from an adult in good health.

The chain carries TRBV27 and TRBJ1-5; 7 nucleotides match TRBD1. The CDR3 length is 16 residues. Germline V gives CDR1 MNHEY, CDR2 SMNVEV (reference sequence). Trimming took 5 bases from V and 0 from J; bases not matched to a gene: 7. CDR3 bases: TGTGCCAGCAGTACCTGGGACAGTTATAGCAATCAGCCCCAGCATTTT. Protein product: CASSTWDSYSNQPQHF.

The CDR3 bases are TGTGCCAGCAGCCCCCGGACTAGCGGACCTAGCACAGATACGCAGTATTTT. It codes for CASSPRTSGPSTDTQYF. The chain links TRBV11-3 to TRBJ2-3, with 10 bases fitting TRBD2. This CDR3 comprises 17 residues. Germline CDR1 is SGHNT and CDR2 is YENEEA. J gave up 0 bases and V 5 bases, and 8 bases lay outside the gene matches. The variable domain in full, completed from reference TRBV11-3 and TRBJ2-3, reads EAGVVQSPRYKIIEKKQPVAFWCNPISGHNTLYWYLQNLGQGPELLIRYENEEAVDDSQLPKDRFSAERLKGVDSTLKIQPAELGDSAVYLCASSPRTSGPSTDTQYFGPGTRLTVL.

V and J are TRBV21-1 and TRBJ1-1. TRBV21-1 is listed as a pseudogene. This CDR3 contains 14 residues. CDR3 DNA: TGTGCCAGCAGCAAAGTACGGGGATGGACTGAAGCTTTCTTT. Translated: CASSKVRGWTEAFF.

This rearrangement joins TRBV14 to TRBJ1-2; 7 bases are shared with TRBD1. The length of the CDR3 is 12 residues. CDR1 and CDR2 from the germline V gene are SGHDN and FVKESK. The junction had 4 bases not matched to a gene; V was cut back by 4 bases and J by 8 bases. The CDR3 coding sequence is TGTGCCAGCAGCCCTGCAGGGGGAGGCTACACCTTC. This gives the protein CASSPAGGGYTF. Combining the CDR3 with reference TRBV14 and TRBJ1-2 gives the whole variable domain EAGVTQFPSHSVIEKGQTVTLRCDPISGHDNLYWYRRVMGKEIKFLLHFVKESKQDESGMPNNRFLAERTGGTYSTLKVQPAELEDSGVYFCASSPAGGGYTFGSGTRLTVV.

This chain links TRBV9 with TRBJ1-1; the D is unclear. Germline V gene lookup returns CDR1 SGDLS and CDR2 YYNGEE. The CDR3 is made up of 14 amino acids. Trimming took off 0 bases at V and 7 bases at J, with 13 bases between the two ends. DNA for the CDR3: TGTGCCAGCAGCGTAGCCGATTATCGGGGTGAAGCTTTCTTT. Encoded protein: CASSVADYRGEAFF.

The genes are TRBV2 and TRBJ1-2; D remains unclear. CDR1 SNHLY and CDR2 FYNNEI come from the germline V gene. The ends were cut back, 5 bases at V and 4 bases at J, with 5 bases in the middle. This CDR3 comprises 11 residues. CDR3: CASSNSYGYTF. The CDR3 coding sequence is TGTGCCAGCAGTAACAGCTATGGCTACACCTTC.

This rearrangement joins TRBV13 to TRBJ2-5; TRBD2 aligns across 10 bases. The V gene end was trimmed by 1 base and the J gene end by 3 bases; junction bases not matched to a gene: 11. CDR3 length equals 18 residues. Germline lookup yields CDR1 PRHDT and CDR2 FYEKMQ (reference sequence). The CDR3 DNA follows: TGTGCCAGCAGCTTAGCTACTAGCGGGGCCCTTGGGGAAGAGACCCAGTACTTC. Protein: CASSLATSGALGEETQYF.

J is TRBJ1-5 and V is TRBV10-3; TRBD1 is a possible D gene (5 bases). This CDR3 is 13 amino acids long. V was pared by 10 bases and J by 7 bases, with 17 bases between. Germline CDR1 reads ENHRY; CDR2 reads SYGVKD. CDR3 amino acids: CATVRGAGQPQHF. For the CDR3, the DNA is TGTGCCACCGTCCGAGGGGCAGGGCAGCCCCAGCATTTT.

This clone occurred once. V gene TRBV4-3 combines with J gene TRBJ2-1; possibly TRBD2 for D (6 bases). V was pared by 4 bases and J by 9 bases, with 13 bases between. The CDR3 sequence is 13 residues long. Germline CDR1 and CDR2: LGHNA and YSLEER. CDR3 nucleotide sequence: TGCGCCAGCAGCCGGGACTCGGATCTTGAGCAGTTCTTC. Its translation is CASSRDSDLEQFF.

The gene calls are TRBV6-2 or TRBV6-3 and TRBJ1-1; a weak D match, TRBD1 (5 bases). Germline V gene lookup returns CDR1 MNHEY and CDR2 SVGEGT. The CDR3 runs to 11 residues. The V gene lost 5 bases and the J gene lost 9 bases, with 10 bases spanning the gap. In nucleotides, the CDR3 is TGTGCCAGCAGTACGGGGGGACAAGCTTTCTTT. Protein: CASSTGGQAFF.

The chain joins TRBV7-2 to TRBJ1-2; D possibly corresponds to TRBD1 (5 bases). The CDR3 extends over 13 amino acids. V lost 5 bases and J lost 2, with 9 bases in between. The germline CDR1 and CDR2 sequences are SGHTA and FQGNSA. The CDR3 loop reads CASSDRQNYGYTF. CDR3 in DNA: TGTGCCAGCAGCGACCGACAGAACTATGGCTACACCTTC. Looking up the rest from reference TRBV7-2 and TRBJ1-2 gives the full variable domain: GAGVSQSPSNKVTEKGKDVELRCDPISGHTALYWYRQSLGQGLEFLIYFQGNSAPDKSGLPSDRFSAERTGGSVSTLTIQRTQQEDSAVYLCASSDRQNYGYTFGSGTRLTVV.

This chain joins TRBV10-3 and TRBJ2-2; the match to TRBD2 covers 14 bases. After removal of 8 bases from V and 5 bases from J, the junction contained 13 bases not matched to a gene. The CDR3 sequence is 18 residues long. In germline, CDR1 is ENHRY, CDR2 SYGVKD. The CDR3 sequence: CAIGTGTSGRVGTGELFF. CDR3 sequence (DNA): TGTGCCATCGGGACCGGGACTAGCGGGAGAGTGGGTACCGGGGAGCTGTTTTTT.

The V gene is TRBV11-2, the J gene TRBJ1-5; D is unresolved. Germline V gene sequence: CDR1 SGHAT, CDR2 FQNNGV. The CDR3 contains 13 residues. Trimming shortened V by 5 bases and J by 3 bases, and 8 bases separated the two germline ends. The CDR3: CASSPDFNQPQHF. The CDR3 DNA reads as TGTGCCAGCAGCCCCGATTTCAATCAGCCCCAGCATTTT.

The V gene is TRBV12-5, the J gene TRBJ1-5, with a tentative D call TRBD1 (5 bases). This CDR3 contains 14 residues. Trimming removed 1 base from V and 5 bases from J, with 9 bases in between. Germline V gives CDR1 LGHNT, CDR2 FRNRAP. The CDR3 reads CASGLADNYQPQHF. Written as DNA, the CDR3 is TGTGCTAGTGGTTTGGCGGACAACTATCAGCCCCAGCATTTT.

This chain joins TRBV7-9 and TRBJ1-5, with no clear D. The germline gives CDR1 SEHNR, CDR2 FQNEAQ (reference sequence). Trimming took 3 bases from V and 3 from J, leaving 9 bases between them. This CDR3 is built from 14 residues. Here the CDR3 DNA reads TGTGCCAGCAGCTTGGGCAGGTTCAATCAGCCCCAGCATTTT. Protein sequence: CASSLGRFNQPQHF. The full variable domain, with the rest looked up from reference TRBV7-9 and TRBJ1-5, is DTGVSQNPRHKITKRGQNVTFRCDPISEHNRLYWYRQTLGQGPEFLTYFQNEAQLEKSRLLSDRFSAERPKGSFSTLEIQRTEQGDSAMYLCASSLGRFNQPQHFGDGTRLSIL.

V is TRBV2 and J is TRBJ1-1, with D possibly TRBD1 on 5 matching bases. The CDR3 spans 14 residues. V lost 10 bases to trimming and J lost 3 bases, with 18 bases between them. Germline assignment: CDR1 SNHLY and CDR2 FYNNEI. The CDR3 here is CAITNDPGYTEAFF. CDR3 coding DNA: TGTGCCATCACTAATGACCCAGGGTACACTGAAGCTTTCTTT.

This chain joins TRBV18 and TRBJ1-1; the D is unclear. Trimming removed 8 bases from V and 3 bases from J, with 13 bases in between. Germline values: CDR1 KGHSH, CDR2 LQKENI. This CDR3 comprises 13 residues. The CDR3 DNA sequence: TGTGCCAGCCAAAACTTCTCGCACACTGAAGCTTTCTTT. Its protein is CASQNFSHTEAFF.

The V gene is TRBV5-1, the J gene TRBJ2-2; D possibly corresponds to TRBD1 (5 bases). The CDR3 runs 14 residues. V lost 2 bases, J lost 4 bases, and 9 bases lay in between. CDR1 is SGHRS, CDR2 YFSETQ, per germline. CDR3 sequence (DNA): TGCGCCAGCAGCTTAACAGGATCCACCGGGGAGCTGTTTTTT. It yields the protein CASSLTGSTGELFF. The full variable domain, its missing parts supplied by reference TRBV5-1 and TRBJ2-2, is KAGVTQTPRYLIKTRGQQVTLSCSPISGHRSVSWYQQTPGQGLQFLFEYFSETQRNKGNFPGRFSGRQFSNSRSEMNVSTLELGDSALYLCASSLTGSTGELFFGEGSRLTVL.